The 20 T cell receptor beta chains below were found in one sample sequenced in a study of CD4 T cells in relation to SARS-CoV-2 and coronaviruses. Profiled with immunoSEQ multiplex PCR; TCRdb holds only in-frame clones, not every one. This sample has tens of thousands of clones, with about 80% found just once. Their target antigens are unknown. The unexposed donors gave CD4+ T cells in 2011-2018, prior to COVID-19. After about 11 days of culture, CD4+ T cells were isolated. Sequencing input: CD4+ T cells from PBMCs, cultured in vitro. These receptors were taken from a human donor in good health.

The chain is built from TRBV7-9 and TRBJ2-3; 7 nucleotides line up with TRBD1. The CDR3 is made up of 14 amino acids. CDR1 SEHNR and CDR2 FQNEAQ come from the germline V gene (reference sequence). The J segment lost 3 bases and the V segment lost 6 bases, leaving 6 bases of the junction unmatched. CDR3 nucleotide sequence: TGTGCCAGCAGAGATAGGGGGCAAACAGATACGCAGTATTTT. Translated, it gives CASRDRGQTDTQYF.

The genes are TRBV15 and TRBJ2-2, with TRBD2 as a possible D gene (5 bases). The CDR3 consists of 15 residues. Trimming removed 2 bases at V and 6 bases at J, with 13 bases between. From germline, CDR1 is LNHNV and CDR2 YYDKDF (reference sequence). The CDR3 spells CATSRISGGPGELFF. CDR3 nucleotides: TGTGCCACCAGCAGAATCTCGGGCGGGCCCGGGGAGCTGTTTTTT. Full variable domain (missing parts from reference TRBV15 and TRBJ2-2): DAMVIQNPRYQVTQFGKPVTLSCSQTLNHNVMYWYQQKSSQAPKLLFHYYDKDFNNEADTPDNFQSRRPNTSFCFLDIRSPGLGDTAMYLCATSRISGGPGELFFGEGSRLTVL.

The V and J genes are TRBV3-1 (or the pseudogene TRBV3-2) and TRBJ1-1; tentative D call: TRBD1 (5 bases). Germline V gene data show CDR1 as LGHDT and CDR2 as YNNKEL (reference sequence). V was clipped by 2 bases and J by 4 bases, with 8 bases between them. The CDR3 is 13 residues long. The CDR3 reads CASSQFRATEAFF. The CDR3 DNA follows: TGTGCCAGCAGCCAATTCAGGGCCACTGAAGCTTTCTTT.

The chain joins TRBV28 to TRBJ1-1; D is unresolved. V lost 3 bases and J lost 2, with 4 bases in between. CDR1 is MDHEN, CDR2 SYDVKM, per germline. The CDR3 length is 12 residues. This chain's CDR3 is CASSFRNTEAFF. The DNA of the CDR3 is TGTGCCAGCAGTTTCAGAAACACTGAAGCTTTCTTT.

The CDR3 is CASSNGGGRPVDTQYF. In nucleotides, the CDR3 is TGTGCCAGTAGCAACGGGGGGGGTCGTCCTGTTGATACGCAGTATTTT. The chain employs TRBV19 and TRBJ2-3; TRBD2 matches at 8 bases. There are 16 residues in the CDR3. Germline CDR1 is LNHDA and CDR2 is SQIVND (reference sequence). With 6 bases clipped from V and 6 bases from J, the junction kept 14 bases outside the gene matches.

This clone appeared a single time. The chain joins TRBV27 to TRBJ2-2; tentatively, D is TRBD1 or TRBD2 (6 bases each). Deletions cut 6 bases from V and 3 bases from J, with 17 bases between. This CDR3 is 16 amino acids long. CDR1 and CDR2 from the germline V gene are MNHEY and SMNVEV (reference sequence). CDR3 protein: CASSRMGGAYTGELFF. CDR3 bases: TGTGCCAGCAGCCGGATGGGGGGCGCGTACACCGGGGAGCTGTTTTTT.

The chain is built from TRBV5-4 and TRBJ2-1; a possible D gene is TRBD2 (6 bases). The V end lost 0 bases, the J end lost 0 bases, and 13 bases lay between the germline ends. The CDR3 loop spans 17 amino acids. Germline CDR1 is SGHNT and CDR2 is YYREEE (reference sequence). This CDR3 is CASSLGLAANSYNEQFF. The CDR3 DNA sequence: TGTGCCAGCAGCTTGGGATTAGCGGCCAACTCCTACAATGAGCAGTTCTTC.

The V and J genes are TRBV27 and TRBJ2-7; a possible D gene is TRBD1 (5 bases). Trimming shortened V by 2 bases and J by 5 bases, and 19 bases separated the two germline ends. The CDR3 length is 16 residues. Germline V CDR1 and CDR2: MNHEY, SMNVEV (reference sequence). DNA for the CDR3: TGTGCCAGCAGTTTAGTTTATCTCGGCAGGGCACACGAGCAGTACTTC. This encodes CASSLVYLGRAHEQYF.

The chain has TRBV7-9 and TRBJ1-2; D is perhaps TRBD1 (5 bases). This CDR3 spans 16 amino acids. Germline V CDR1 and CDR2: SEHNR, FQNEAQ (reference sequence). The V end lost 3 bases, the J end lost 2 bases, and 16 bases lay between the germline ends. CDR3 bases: TGTGCCAGCAGCTTGGGCGGTGGGGCTTTAAACTATGGCTACACCTTC. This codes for CASSLGGGALNYGYTF.

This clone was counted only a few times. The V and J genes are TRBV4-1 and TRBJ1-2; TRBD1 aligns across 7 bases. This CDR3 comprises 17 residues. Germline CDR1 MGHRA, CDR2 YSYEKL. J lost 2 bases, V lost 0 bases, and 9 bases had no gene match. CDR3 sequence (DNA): TGCGCCAGCAGCCAAGATCTTCCGCGACAGGGCAACTATGGCTACACCTTC. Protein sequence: CASSQDLPRQGNYGYTF.

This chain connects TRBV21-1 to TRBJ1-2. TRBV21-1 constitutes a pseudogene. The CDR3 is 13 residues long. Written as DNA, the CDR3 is TGTGCCAGCAGCCCCCTTTTTTGCTATGGCTACACCTTC. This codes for CASSPLFCYGYTF.

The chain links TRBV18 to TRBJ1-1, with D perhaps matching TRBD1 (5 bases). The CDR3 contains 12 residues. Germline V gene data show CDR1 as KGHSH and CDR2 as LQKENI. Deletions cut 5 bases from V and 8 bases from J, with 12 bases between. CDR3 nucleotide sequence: TGTGCCAGCTCAACGGAGGGGAGCGAAGCTTTCTTT. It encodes CASSTEGSEAFF.

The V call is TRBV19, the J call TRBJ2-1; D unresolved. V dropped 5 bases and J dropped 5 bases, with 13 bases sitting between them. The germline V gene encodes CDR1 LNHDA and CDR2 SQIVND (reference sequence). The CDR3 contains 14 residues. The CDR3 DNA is TGTGCCAGTAGTTCCCTTGACTGGGACAATGAGCAGTTCTTC. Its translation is CASSSLDWDNEQFF.

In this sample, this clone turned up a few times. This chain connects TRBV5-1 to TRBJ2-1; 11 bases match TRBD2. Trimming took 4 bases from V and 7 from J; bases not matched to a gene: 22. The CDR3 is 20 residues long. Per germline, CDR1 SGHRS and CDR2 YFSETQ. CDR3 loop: CASSPLYPEVTSGSMNEQFF. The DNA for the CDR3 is TGCGCCAGCAGCCCCCTATATCCGGAAGTAACTAGCGGGAGTATGAATGAGCAGTTCTTC. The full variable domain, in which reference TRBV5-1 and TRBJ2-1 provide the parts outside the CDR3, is KAGVTQTPRYLIKTRGQQVTLSCSPISGHRSVSWYQQTPGQGLQFLFEYFSETQRNKGNFPGRFSGRQFSNSRSEMNVSTLELGDSALYLCASSPLYPEVTSGSMNEQFFGPGTRLTVL.

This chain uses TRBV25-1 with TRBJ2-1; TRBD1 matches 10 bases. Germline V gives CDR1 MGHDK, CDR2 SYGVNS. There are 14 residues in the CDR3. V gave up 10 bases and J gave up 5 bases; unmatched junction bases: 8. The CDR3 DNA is TGTGCCACTCTCCGGGACAGGGGAGACAATGAGCAGTTCTTC. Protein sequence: CATLRDRGDNEQFF.

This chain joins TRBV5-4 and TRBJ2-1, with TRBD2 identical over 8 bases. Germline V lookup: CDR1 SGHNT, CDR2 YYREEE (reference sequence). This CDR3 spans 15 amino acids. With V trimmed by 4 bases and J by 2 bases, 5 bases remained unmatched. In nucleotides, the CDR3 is TGTGCCAGCAGCCTAGGACTAGCAGCCTACAATGAGCAGTTCTTC. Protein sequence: CASSLGLAAYNEQFF.

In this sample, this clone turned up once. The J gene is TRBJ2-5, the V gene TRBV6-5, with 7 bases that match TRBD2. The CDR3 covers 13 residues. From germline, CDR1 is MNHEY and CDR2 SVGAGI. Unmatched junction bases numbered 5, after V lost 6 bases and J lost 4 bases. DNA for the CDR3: TGTGCCAGCAGCAAGACTAGCAGAGAGACCCAGTACTTC. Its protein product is CASSKTSRETQYF.

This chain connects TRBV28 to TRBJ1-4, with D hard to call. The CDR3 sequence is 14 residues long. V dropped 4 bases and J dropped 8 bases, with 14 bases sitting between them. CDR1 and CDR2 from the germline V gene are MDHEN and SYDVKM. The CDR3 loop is CASSSRYSYEKLFF. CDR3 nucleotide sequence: TGTGCCAGCAGTTCGAGGTACAGTTACGAAAAACTGTTTTTT.

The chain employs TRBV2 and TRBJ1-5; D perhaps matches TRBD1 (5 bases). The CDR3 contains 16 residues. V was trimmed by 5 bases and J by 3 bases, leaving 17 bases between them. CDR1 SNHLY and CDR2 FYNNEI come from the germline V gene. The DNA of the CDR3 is TGTGCCAGCAGTAAGGACGGCGGGGCTATCAATCAGCCCCAGCATTTT. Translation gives CASSKDGGAINQPQHF.

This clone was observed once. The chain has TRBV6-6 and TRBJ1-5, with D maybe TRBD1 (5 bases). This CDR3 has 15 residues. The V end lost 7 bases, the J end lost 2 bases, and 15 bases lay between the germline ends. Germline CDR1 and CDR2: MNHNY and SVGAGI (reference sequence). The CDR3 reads CASIAGDTGNQPQHF. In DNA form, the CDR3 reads TGTGCCAGCATTGCGGGGGATACGGGCAATCAGCCCCAGCATTTT.